The rows below give T cell receptor beta chains drawn from one sample of a study of regulatory T cells in long-lasting Graves disease. TCRdb ran MiXCR on the multiplex PCR reads and lists one entry per CDR3 protein. The repertoire holds around 320,000 distinct CDR3 sequences, with roughly 17% as singletons. This same sample was also taken into another study, of T cells in Graves' hyperthyroidism and ophthalmopathy.

Here the sequenced sample was peripheral blood mononuclear cells (PBMCs), taken at new diagnosis, from a patient treated with antithyroid drugs. These receptors originate from a man between 35 and 55 years old with Graves disease. Both conserved end residues are part of each CDR3. Each record gives: J gene, D gene, V gene, clone size, CDR3 DNA, CDR3 protein. D genes are given only for firm matches. Part of the rows lack a size; the others show once, few, many or a class for expanded clones.

J gene: TRBJ2-7; D gene: NA; V gene: TRBV29-1; clone size: many; CDR3 DNA: TGCAGCGCCCGGCCCGGGAGCTCCTACGAGCAGTACTTC; CDR3 protein: CSARPGSSYEQYF
J gene: TRBJ2-2; D gene: NA; V gene: TRBV5-1; clone size: NA; CDR3 DNA: TGCGCCAGCAGCTTATATGGGGGATCGAGTTCCGGGGAGCTGTTTTTT; CDR3 protein: CASSLYGGSSSGELFF
J gene: TRBJ1-5; D gene: NA; V gene: TRBV20-1; clone size: NA; CDR3 DNA: TGCAGTGCTAGTCTACAGGGCGGTCAGCCCCAGCATTTT; CDR3 protein: CSASLQGGQPQHF
J gene: TRBJ1-5; D gene: NA; V gene: TRBV19; clone size: few; CDR3 DNA: TGTGCCAGTAGCGTCATAGAAAGGGGGGGCAATCAGCCCCAGCATTTT; CDR3 protein: CASSVIERGGNQPQHF
J gene: TRBJ2-1; D gene: TRBD1; V gene: TRBV27; clone size: many; CDR3 DNA: TGTGCCAGCAGTTTAACGCGACAGGGCTACAATGAGCAGTTCTTC; CDR3 protein: CASSLTRQGYNEQFF
J gene: TRBJ1-3; D gene: NA; V gene: TRBV2; clone size: many; CDR3 DNA: TGTGCCAGCAGAACAGGGACCTCTGGAAACACCATATATTTT; CDR3 protein: CASRTGTSGNTIYF
J gene: TRBJ2-7; D gene: TRBD2; V gene: TRBV28; clone size: many; CDR3 DNA: TGTGCCAGCAGTTTAGAGTTAGCGGGGCCTAGGGAGCAGTACTTC; CDR3 protein: CASSLELAGPREQYF
J gene: TRBJ2-7; D gene: TRBD1; V gene: TRBV29-1; clone size: few; CDR3 DNA: TGCAGCGCTCAGGACAGGTATACCTACGAGCAGTACTTC; CDR3 protein: CSAQDRYTYEQYF
J gene: TRBJ2-5; D gene: TRBD2; V gene: TRBV4-3; clone size: few; CDR3 DNA: TGCGCCAGCAGCCAAGAGGAAGCGGGGGGGCGAAAGACCCAGTACTTC; CDR3 protein: CASSQEEAGGRKTQYF
J gene: TRBJ1-1; D gene: NA; V gene: TRBV27; clone size: many; CDR3 DNA: TGTGCCAGCAGTATCAGGGGATGGGACACTGAAGCTTTCTTT; CDR3 protein: CASSIRGWDTEAFF
J gene: TRBJ2-1; D gene: TRBD1; V gene: TRBV11-2; clone size: many; CDR3 DNA: TGTGCCAGCAGCTACGACAGGGCACGGTTCAATGAGCAGTTCTTC; CDR3 protein: CASSYDRARFNEQFF
J gene: TRBJ2-3; D gene: TRBD2; V gene: TRBV18; clone size: many; CDR3 DNA: TGTGCCAGCTCACCACCTGGGACTAGCGGGGCTAGCACAGATACGCAGTATTTT; CDR3 protein: CASSPPGTSGASTDTQYF
J gene: TRBJ2-7; D gene: NA; V gene: TRBV7-8; clone size: NA; CDR3 DNA: TGTGCCAGCAGCTCCGCCTTGGCCAGGGCCGAGCAGTACTTC; CDR3 protein: CASSSALARAEQYF
J gene: TRBJ2-1; D gene: TRBD1; V gene: TRBV5-8; clone size: NA; CDR3 DNA: TGTGCCAGCAGCGGCCCCAACAGGGGCTGGACGTACAATGAGCAGTTCTTC; CDR3 protein: CASSGPNRGWTYNEQFF
J gene: TRBJ2-5; D gene: NA; V gene: TRBV2; clone size: many; CDR3 DNA: TGTGCCAGCAGTGAAAGGTACCAAGAGACCCAGTACTTC; CDR3 protein: CASSERYQETQYF
J gene: TRBJ1-5; D gene: NA; V gene: TRBV12-3/TRBV12-4; clone size: many; CDR3 DNA: TGTGCCAGCAAAAAAGCCGGGGCTTATCAGCCCCAGCATTTT; CDR3 protein: CASKKAGAYQPQHF
J gene: TRBJ1-5; D gene: NA; V gene: TRBV20-1; clone size: many; CDR3 DNA: TGCAGTGCTAGATCACCTGGGGGTAGCAATCAGCCCCAGCATTTT; CDR3 protein: CSARSPGGSNQPQHF
J gene: TRBJ2-2; D gene: NA; V gene: TRBV9; clone size: NA; CDR3 DNA: TGTGCCAGCAGCTCCCGGACTTCGGCCGCCGGGGAGCTGTTTTTT; CDR3 protein: CASSSRTSAAGELFF
J gene: TRBJ2-2; D gene: NA; V gene: TRBV19; clone size: NA; CDR3 DNA: TGTGCCAGTAGCAGAGTGACCGGGAACACCGGGGAGCTGTTTTTT; CDR3 protein: CASSRVTGNTGELFF
J gene: TRBJ1-6; D gene: TRBD1; V gene: TRBV11-3; clone size: many; CDR3 DNA: TGTGCCAGCAGCCCACAGGGGAAACGACCCCTCCACTTT; CDR3 protein: CASSPQGKRPLHF